This is a list of T cell receptor beta chains from one sample in a study of spatial heterogeneity in lung cancer. One entry per CDR3 protein, called by TCRdb with MiXCR from the 5' RACE reads. The repertoire holds 20,000 to 25,000 distinct CDR3 sequences, around 4.6% seen once, with around 7% in the top ten. Sequenced here: PBMCs, sampled at surgery. The source of these receptors is a male donor with early-stage non-small cell lung cancer. CDR3s include the opening cysteine and the closing phenylalanine or tryptophan. Only some rows state a clone size, as once, few, many or a class for expanded clones.

TRBV6-2/TRBV6-3 many CASSPGLGVYNEQFF
TRBV6-6 many CASGMWAGNTIYF
TRBV18 many CASSPQTGYDQPQHF
TRBV5-1 many CASSWNGQGANSPLHF
TRBV7-8 many CASRPVATAYNSPLHF
TRBV7-2 many CASSHWRGGLNNEQFF
TRBV27 - CASSLFNGRPQHF
TRBV7-9 few CASSSTSGDLTQYF
TRBV7-2 many CASSFTGGFEAFF
TRBV9 many CASSGTSGGQLRDEQFF
TRBV27 medium-sized CASSLATGVRSDTQYF
TRBV7-2 many CASSLTINTEAFF
TRBV12-3/TRBV12-4 few CASGQGPQFEQYF
TRBV29-1 medium-sized CSVRARPSGGPADTQYF
TRBV7-2 - CASSFLDRPYGYTF
TRBV5-1 many CASSLVVGGTEAFF
TRBV4-1 many CASSQAHASGNYEQYF
TRBV6-5 many CASSYEAGVRETQYF